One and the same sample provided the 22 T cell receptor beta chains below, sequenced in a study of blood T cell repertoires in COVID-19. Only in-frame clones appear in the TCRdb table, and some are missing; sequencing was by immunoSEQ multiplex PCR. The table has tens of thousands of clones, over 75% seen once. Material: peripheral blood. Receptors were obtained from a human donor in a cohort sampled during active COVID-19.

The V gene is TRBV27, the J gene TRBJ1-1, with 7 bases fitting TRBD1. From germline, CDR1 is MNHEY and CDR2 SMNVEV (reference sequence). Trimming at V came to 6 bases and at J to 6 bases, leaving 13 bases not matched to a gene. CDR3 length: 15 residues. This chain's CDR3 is CASSRQNRGGSEAFF. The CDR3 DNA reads TGTGCCAGCAGCCGCCAAAACAGGGGAGGTTCTGAAGCTTTCTTT.

CDR3 protein: CASSQDLVAGGHDTQYF. DNA of the CDR3: TGTGCCAGCAGCCAAGATTTGGTAGCGGGGGGGCACGATACGCAGTATTTT. This chain uses TRBV3-1 (or the pseudogene TRBV3-2) with TRBJ2-3; 11 positions agree with TRBD2. V lost 0 bases to trimming and J lost 6 bases; unmatched junction nucleotides: 8. The length of the CDR3 is 17 residues. CDR1 and CDR2 (germline): LGHDT, YNNKEL (reference sequence).

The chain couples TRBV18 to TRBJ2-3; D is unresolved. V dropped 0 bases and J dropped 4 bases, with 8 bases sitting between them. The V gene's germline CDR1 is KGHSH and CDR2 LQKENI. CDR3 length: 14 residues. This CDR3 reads CASSPPTGPDTQYF. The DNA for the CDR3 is TGTGCCAGCTCACCACCTACGGGTCCAGATACGCAGTATTTT.

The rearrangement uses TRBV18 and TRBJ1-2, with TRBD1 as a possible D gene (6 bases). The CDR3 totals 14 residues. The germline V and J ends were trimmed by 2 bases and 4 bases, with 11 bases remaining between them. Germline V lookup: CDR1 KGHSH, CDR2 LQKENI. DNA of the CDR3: TGTGCCAGCTCACCATCGGACAGCGGCTATGGCTACACCTTC. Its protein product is CASSPSDSGYGYTF.

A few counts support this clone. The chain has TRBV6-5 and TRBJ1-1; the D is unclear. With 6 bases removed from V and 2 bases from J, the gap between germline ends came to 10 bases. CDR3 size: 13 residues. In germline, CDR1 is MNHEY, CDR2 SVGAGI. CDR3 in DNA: TGTGCCAGCAGCCTAACAGTTAACACTGAAGCTTTCTTT. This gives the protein CASSLTVNTEAFF.

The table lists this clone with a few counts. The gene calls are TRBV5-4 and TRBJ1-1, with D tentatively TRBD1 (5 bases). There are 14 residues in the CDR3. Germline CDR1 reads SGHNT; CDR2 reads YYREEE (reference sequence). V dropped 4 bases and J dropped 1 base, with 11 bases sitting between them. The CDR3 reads CASSPGGQNTEAFF. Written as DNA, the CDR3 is TGTGCCAGCAGCCCGGGTGGACAGAACACTGAAGCTTTCTTT.

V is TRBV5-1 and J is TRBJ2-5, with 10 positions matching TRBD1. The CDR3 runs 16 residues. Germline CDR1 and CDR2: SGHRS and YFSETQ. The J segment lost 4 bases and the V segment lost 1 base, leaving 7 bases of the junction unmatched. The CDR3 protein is CASSLSDRGRGETQYF. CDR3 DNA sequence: TGCGCCAGCAGCTTGTCCGACAGGGGGCGCGGAGAGACCCAGTACTTC. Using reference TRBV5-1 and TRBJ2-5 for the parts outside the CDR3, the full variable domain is KAGVTQTPRYLIKTRGQQVTLSCSPISGHRSVSWYQQTPGQGLQFLFEYFSETQRNKGNFPGRFSGRQFSNSRSEMNVSTLELGDSALYLCASSLSDRGRGETQYFGPGTRLLVL.

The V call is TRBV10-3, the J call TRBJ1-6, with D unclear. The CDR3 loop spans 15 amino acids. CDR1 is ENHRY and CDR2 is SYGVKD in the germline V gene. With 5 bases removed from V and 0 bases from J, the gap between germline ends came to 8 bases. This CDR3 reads CAISLGSSYNSPLHF. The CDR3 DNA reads TGTGCCATCAGTCTCGGGAGCTCCTATAATTCACCCCTCCACTTT.

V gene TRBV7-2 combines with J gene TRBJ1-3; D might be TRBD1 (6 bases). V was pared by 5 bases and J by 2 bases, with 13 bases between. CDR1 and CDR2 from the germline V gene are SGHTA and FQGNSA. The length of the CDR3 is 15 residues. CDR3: CASSPHRDTGNTIYF. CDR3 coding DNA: TGTGCCAGCAGCCCCCACCGGGACACTGGAAACACCATATATTTT.

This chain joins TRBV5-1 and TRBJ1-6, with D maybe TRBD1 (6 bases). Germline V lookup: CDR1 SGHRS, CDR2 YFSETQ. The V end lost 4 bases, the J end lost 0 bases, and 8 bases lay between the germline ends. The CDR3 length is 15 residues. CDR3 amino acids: CASSMDSSYNSPLHF. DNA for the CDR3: TGCGCCAGCAGCATGGACAGCTCCTATAATTCACCCCTCCACTTT.

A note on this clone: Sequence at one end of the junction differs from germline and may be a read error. CDR3 nucleotides: TGTGCTAGCAGCTTAGACTCCTTTCCTCCGGGCAATGAGCAGTTCTTC. Its protein is CASSLDSFPPGNEQFF. The chain carries TRBV7-7 and TRBJ2-1; D gene unclear. Germline lookup yields CDR1 SSHAT and CDR2 FNYEAQ (reference sequence). The CDR3 runs 16 residues.

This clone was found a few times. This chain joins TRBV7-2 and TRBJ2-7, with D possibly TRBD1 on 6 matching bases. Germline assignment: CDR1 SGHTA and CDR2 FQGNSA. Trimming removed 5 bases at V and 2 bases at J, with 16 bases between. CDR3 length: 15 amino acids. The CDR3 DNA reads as TGTGCCAGCAGCCCCCAGACAGGCTTGCCCTACGAGCAGTACTTC. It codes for CASSPQTGLPYEQYF.

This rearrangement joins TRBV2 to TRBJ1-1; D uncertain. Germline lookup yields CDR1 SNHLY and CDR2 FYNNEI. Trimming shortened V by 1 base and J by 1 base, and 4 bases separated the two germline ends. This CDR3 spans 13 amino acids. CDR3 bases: TGTGCCAGCAGTGAAGGGAGGAACACTGAAGCTTTCTTT. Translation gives CASSEGRNTEAFF.

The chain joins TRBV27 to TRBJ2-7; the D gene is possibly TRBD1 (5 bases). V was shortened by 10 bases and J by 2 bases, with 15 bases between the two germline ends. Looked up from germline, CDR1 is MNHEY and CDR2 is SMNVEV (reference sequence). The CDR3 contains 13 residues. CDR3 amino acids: CATAADITYEQYF. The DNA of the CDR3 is TGTGCCACCGCCGCGGACATAACCTACGAGCAGTACTTC.

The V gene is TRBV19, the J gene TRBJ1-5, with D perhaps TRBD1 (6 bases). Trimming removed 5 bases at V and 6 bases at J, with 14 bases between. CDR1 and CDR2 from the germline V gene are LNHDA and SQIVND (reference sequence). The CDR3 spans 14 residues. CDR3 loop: CASSVSGAPQPQHF. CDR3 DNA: TGTGCCAGTAGTGTGTCAGGGGCGCCTCAGCCCCAGCATTTT.

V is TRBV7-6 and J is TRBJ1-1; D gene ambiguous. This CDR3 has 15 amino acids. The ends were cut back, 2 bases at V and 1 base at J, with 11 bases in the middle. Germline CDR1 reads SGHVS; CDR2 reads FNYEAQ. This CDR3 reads CASSLRGRENTEAFF. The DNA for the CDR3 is TGTGCCAGCAGCTTACGGGGTCGGGAGAACACTGAAGCTTTCTTT. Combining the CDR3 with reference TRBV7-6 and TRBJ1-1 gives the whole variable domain GAGVSQSPRYKVTKRGQDVALRCDPISGHVSLYWYRQALGQGPEFLTYFNYEAQQDKSGLPNDRFSAERPEGSISTLTIQRTEQRDSAMYRCASSLRGRENTEAFFGQGTRLTVV.

CDR3 coding DNA: TGCGCCAGCAGCCATGAGCAGGGCGAACAGCCCCAGCATTTT. Amino acid sequence: CASSHEQGEQPQHF. This chain joins TRBV4-3 and TRBJ1-5; maybe TRBD1 (5 bases). The CDR3 is made up of 14 amino acids. V was pared by 3 bases and J by 7 bases, with 13 bases between. Germline V gene lookup returns CDR1 LGHNA and CDR2 YSLEER.

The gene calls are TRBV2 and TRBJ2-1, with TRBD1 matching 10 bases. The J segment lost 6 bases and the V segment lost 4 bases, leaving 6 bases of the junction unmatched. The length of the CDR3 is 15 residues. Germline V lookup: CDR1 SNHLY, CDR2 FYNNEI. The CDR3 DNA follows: TGTGCCAGCAGTGTAGGGACAGGGGTAAGCAATGAGCAGTTCTTC. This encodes CASSVGTGVSNEQFF. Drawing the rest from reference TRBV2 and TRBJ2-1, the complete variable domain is EPEVTQTPSHQVTQMGQEVILRCVPISNHLYFYWYRQILGQKVEFLVSFYNNEISEKSEIFDDQFSVERPDGSNFTLKIRSTKLEDSAMYFCASSVGTGVSNEQFFGPGTRLTVL.

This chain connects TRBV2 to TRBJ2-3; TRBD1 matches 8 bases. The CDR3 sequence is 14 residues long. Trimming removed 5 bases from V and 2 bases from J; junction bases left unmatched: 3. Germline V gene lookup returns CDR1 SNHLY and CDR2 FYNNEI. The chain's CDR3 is CASSHRGITDTQYF. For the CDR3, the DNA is TGTGCCAGCAGTCACAGGGGGATCACAGATACGCAGTATTTT. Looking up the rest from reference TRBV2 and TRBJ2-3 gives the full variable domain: EPEVTQTPSHQVTQMGQEVILRCVPISNHLYFYWYRQILGQKVEFLVSFYNNEISEKSEIFDDQFSVERPDGSNFTLKIRSTKLEDSAMYFCASSHRGITDTQYFGPGTRLTVL.

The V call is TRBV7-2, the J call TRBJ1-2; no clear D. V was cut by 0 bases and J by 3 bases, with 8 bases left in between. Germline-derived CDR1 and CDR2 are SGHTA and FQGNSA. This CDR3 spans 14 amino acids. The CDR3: CASSLAIGDYGYTF. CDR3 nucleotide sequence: TGTGCCAGCAGCTTAGCCATCGGGGACTATGGCTACACCTTC.

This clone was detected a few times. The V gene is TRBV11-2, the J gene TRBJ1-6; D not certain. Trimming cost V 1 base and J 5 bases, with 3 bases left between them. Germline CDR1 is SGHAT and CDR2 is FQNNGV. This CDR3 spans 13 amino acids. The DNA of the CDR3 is TGTGCCAGCAGCTTAGCAAATAATTCACCCCTCCACTTT. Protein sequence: CASSLANNSPLHF.

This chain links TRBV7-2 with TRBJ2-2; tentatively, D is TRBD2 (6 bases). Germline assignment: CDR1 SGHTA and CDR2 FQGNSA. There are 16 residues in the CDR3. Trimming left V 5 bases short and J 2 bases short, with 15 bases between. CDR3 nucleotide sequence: TGTGCCAGCAGCGGGGGGAGTGGTGCAAACACCGGGGAGCTGTTTTTT. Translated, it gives CASSGGSGANTGELFF.